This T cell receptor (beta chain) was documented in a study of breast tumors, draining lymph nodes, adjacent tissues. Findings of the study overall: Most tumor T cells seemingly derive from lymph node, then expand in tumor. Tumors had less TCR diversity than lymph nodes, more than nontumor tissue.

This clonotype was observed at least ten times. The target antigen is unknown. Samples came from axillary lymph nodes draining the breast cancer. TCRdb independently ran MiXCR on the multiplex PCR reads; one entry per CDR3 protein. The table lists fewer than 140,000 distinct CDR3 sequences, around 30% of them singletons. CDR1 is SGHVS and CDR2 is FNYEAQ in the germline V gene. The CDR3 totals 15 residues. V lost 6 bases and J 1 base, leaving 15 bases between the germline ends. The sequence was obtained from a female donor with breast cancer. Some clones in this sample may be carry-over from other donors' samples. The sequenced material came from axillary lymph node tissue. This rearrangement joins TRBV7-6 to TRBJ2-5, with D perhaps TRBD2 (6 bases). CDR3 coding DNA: TGTGCCAGCAGACCCCTGTGGGAGGCCCAAGAGACCCAGTACTTC. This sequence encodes CASRPLWEAQETQYF. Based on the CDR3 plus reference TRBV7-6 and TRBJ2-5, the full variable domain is GAGVSQSPRYKVTKRGQDVALRCDPISGHVSLYWYRQALGQGPEFLTYFNYEAQQDKSGLPNDRFSAERPEGSISTLTIQRTEQRDSAMYRCASRPLWEAQETQYFGPGTRLLVL.